The 25 T cell receptor beta chains listed next were all sequenced from one sample in a study of blood T cells in healthy people across ages. Primed by a sample-barcoded 5' primer and a J-beta primer mix, a second PCR proceeded for 7 to 11 cycles. TCRdb independently ran MiXCR on the 5' RACE reads; one entry per CDR3 protein. The repertoire holds around 1.7 million distinct CDR3 sequences, with roughly 30% as singletons. The sequenced sample consisted of blood. The receptors originated from a woman in her 30s in good health.

CDR3 DNA sequence: TGTGCCAGCAGTAGACCTAGCGGGGGGGTAGATACGCAGTATTTT. It is translated as CASSRPSGGVDTQYF. The chain combines TRBV25-1 with TRBJ2-3, with TRBD2 matching over 12 bases. The ends lost 5 bases at V and 5 bases at J; junction bases unmatched: 5. Germline CDR1 and CDR2: MGHDK and SYGVNS. The CDR3 has 15 residues.

This chain's CDR3 is CASSPPGQGGYSNQPQHF. The DNA of the CDR3 is TGTGCCAGCAGTCCACCCGGACAGGGCGGGTATAGCAATCAGCCCCAGCATTTT. J is TRBJ1-5 and V is TRBV6-1; 8 bases match TRBD1. The junction had 12 bases not matched to a gene; V was cut back by 5 bases and J by 0 bases. The CDR3 consists of 18 residues. CDR1 and CDR2 from the germline V gene are MNHNS and SASEGT.

The V gene is TRBV19, the J gene TRBJ2-3, with TRBD2 matching over 13 bases. Germline assignment: CDR1 LNHDA and CDR2 SQIVND (reference sequence). The CDR3 spans 15 residues. After removal of 4 bases from V and 5 bases from J, the junction contained 3 bases not matched to a gene. The CDR3 reads CASSRTSGSLDTQYF. The CDR3 DNA follows: TGTGCCAGTAGTAGGACTAGCGGGAGCCTAGATACGCAGTATTTT. Full variable domain (missing parts from reference TRBV19 and TRBJ2-3): DGGITQSPKYLFRKEGQNVTLSCEQNLNHDAMYWYRQDPGQGLRLIYYSQIVNDFQKGDIAEGYSVSREKKESFPLTVTSAQKNPTAFYLCASSRTSGSLDTQYFGPGTRLTVL.

The chain employs TRBV7-2 and TRBJ1-5; tentative D call: TRBD1 (6 bases). V lost 6 bases and J lost 6, with 18 bases in between. The length of the CDR3 is 15 residues. Germline CDR1 is SGHTA and CDR2 is FQGNSA. This CDR3 is CASSPSGGAFQPQHF. CDR3 sequence (DNA): TGTGCCAGCAGTCCAAGCGGGGGGGCCTTTCAGCCCCAGCATTTT.

This clonotype was seen a single time. As the CDR3 is not closed by the conserved phenylalanine or tryptophan, this likely results from a read error. J is TRBJ2-5 and V is TRBV5-1, with D maybe TRBD2 (6 bases). The germline V gene encodes CDR1 SGHRS and CDR2 YFSETQ. V was shortened by 1 base and J by 11 bases, with 12 bases between the two germline ends. The CDR3 length is 12 residues. The CDR3 region is CASSLRGTEQYY. DNA of the CDR3: TGCGCCAGCAGCTTGCGGGGGACGGAGCAGTACTAC.

This clonotype was seen a few times. The chain has TRBV9 and TRBJ2-4; TRBD2 is a possible D gene (6 bases). The DNA matches TRBJ2-7 better at its end, which makes the J call doubtful. Germline-derived CDR1 and CDR2 are SGDLS and YYNGEE. The CDR3 runs 14 residues. CDR3 coding DNA: TGTGCCAGCAGCGTAGGGCGGGGACGCCACGAGCAGTACTTC. Its protein is CASSVGRGRHEQYF.

The rearrangement links TRBV7-2 to TRBJ2-7; a possible D gene is TRBD2 (6 bases). The length of the CDR3 is 13 residues. The germline V gene has CDR1 SGHTA and CDR2 FQGNSA. The V gene lost 10 bases and the J gene lost 3 bases, with 16 bases spanning the gap. The CDR3 sequence: CATRTGAHYEQYF. The CDR3 bases are TGTGCCACCCGAACGGGAGCTCACTACGAGCAGTACTTC.

This clonotype showed up just a few times. The V and J genes are TRBV7-2 and TRBJ2-5, with a weak D call TRBD2 (5 bases). The CDR3 has 17 amino acids. Germline V gene lookup returns CDR1 SGHTA and CDR2 FQGNSA. Trimming cost V 5 bases and J 11 bases, with 30 bases left between them. CDR3 bases: TGTGCCAGCAGCCCCCTCCACGGGGTCTTGGTCCCGGGTGAGCAGTACTTC. This encodes CASSPLHGVLVPGEQYF.

A note on this clonotype: Since a much larger clone is just one base distant, this may be a read error. The chain joins TRBV5-1 to TRBJ2-4, with 12 bases identical to TRBD2. The CDR3 is 15 amino acids. Germline assignment: CDR1 SGHRS and CDR2 YFSETQ. With V trimmed by 0 bases and J by 13 bases, 8 bases remained unmatched. CDR3: CASSLGTSGDYGQYF. CDR3 DNA: TGCGCCAGCAGCTTGGGGACTAGCGGGGACTACGGGCAGTACTTC.

For this clonotype: The junction shows a germline mismatch at one end, possibly a read error. The chain links TRBV4-1 to TRBJ2-1; 7 nucleotides align to TRBD1. Germline assignment: CDR1 MGHRA and CDR2 YSYEKL. The CDR3 spans 12 residues. CDR3 coding DNA: TGCGCCAGCAGCCAAACAGGGGTGGAGCAGCTCTTC. It is translated as CASSQTGVEQLF.

The chain links TRBV28 to TRBJ2-5; D call uncertain. The CDR3 is made up of 13 amino acids. The germline V gene has CDR1 MDHEN and CDR2 SYDVKM. V was shortened by 6 bases and J by 3 bases, with 11 bases between the two germline ends. This CDR3 is CASRRALEETQYF. Written as DNA, the CDR3 is TGTGCCAGCAGAAGGGCGCTGGAAGAGACCCAGTACTTC.

This chain uses TRBV6-5 with TRBJ2-5; TRBD1 aligns across 9 bases. The junction had 11 bases not matched to a gene; V was cut back by 7 bases and J by 8 bases. The CDR3 totals 14 residues. Looked up from germline, CDR1 is MNHEY and CDR2 is SVGAGI. DNA of the CDR3: TGTGCCAGCATAATGAGTCCGGGACAGGGCACCCAGTACTTC. It yields the protein CASIMSPGQGTQYF.

This chain joins TRBV28 and TRBJ2-7, with D possibly TRBD2 on 6 matching bases. The CDR3 contains 14 residues. V was trimmed by 3 bases and J by 4 bases, leaving 13 bases between them. Germline values: CDR1 MDHEN, CDR2 SYDVKM. CDR3 nucleotides: TGTGCCAGCAGTTTTTTCGCGGAGGGGTACGAGCAGTACTTC. Its translation: CASSFFAEGYEQYF.

In this sample, this clonotype turned up many times. The chain is built from TRBV10-2 and TRBJ2-1; 7 bases line up with TRBD1. Looked up from germline, CDR1 is WSHSY and CDR2 is SAAADI. V lost 5 bases, J lost 7 bases, and 8 bases stayed unmatched. CDR3 size: 14 residues. The DNA for the CDR3 is TGCGCCAGCAGTCGAGGGACAGTCGAAAATGAGCAGTTCTTC. It encodes CASSRGTVENEQFF.

This rearrangement joins TRBV5-1 to TRBJ2-1, with 7 bases identical to TRBD2. Germline CDR1 reads SGHRS; CDR2 reads YFSETQ. The V segment lost 4 bases and the J segment 4 bases; nucleotides outside the gene matches: 20. This CDR3 spans 19 amino acids. CDR3 region: CASSLHPGGPGGLYNEQFF. CDR3 in DNA: TGCGCCAGCAGCCTCCACCCCGGTGGGCCGGGGGGATTATACAATGAGCAGTTCTTC.

The chain recombines TRBV5-1 with TRBJ2-1; tentatively, D is TRBD1 (7 bases). The CDR3 length is 16 residues. Trimming removed 3 bases at V and 12 bases at J, with 25 bases between. The germline gives CDR1 SGHRS, CDR2 YFSETQ. The CDR3 coding sequence is TGCGCCAGCAGCTCGCCGGGTAGGCAGGGGGGCTTTGGGCAGTTCTTC. This gives the protein CASSSPGRQGGFGQFF.

This chain connects TRBV20-1 to TRBJ2-2; D is unclear. Trimming left V 3 bases short and J 3 bases short, with 5 bases between. The CDR3 is 12 amino acids. Germline loops: CDR1 DFQATT, CDR2 SNEGSKA (reference sequence). The CDR3 DNA is TGCAGTGCTAGCGCGTACACCGGGGAGCTGTTTTTT. Protein product: CSASAYTGELFF.

J is TRBJ2-1 and V is TRBV6-6, with TRBD2 matching 7 bases. The germline V gene has CDR1 MNHNY and CDR2 SVGAGI (reference sequence). The V and J ends lost 2 bases and 5 bases, in that order; junction bases with no gene match: 6. The CDR3 has 15 residues. CDR3 DNA: TGTGCCAGCAGTTACGCGTCAGCGGGGAACAATGAGCAGTTCTTC. Translating gives CASSYASAGNNEQFF.

The V call is TRBV7-9, the J call TRBJ2-1, with 8 bases aligning to TRBD2. This CDR3 has 14 residues. CDR1 is SEHNR and CDR2 is FQNEAQ in the germline V gene (reference sequence). J was trimmed by 9 bases and V by 4 bases; bases with no gene match: 8. The CDR3 spells CASSSQRECGEQFF. The CDR3 DNA is TGTGCCAGCAGCTCTCAGCGGGAGTGTGGTGAGCAGTTCTTC.

This clonotype was picked up a small number of times. A read error may explain this, as a much larger clone is one base away. The chain is built from TRBV10-2 and TRBJ2-3; D is unclear. CDR1 is WSHSY, CDR2 SAAADI, per germline. V shed 1 base and J shed 10 bases, with 9 bases lying between them. This CDR3 is 12 amino acids long. CDR3 sequence (DNA): TGCGCCAGCAGTGAGTACCGACATGCGCAGTATTTT. Its translation is CASSEYRHAQYF.

This clonotype was observed at least ten times. This chain joins TRBV10-3 and TRBJ2-7, with D possibly being TRBD1 or TRBD2 (5 bases each). CDR3 size: 13 residues. The germline CDR1 and CDR2 sequences are ENHRY and SYGVKD. The ends were cut back, 10 bases at V and 1 base at J, with 14 bases in the middle. In DNA, the CDR3 is TGTGCCACCAAGGGAGAGGGGTCCTACGAGCAGTACTTC. Translated: CATKGEGSYEQYF.

This clonotype was found many times. The chain uses TRBV5-6 and TRBJ2-1; 11 bases map to TRBD2. V lost 4 bases and J lost 5; bases outside the gene matches: 8. Germline V gene lookup returns CDR1 SGHDT and CDR2 YYEEEE. This CDR3 spans 16 amino acids. CDR3 DNA: TGTGCCAGCAGCCCCTATAGCGGGGGGGCCAACAATGAGCAGTTCTTC. Translated, it gives CASSPYSGGANNEQFF.

The chain links TRBV20-1 to TRBJ1-5; tentatively, D is TRBD1 (5 bases). The CDR3 is 13 amino acids. Per germline, CDR1 DFQATT and CDR2 SNEGSKA (reference sequence). V was shortened by 7 bases and J by 5 bases, with 15 bases between the two germline ends. The CDR3 reads CSGLRDPDQPQHF. CDR3 nucleotides: TGCAGTGGATTGCGGGACCCAGATCAGCCCCAGCATTTT.

This clonotype was picked up a small number of times. The chain uses TRBV24-1 and TRBJ2-5, with D perhaps matching TRBD2 (6 bases). Germline lookup yields CDR1 KGHDR and CDR2 SFDVKD. The CDR3 loop spans 15 amino acids. Trimming pared 4 bases from V and 2 bases from J, leaving 13 bases between. The CDR3 loop is CATSEGGRAQETQYF. CDR3 bases: TGTGCCACCAGTGAGGGGGGACGAGCTCAAGAGACCCAGTACTTC.

This clonotype was counted many times. The J gene is TRBJ2-7, the V gene TRBV7-9, with TRBD2 matching 8 bases. Per the germline V gene, CDR1 is SEHNR and CDR2 is FQNEAQ (reference sequence). The V segment lost 1 base and the J segment 5 bases; nucleotides outside the gene matches: 7. The CDR3 is 15 residues long. CDR3 nucleotides: TGTGCCAGCAGCTTAGATCTAGCGGGTACGGACGAGCAGTACTTC. The encoded protein is CASSLDLAGTDEQYF.